The present T cell receptor beta chain was sequenced within a study of T cell responses to AZD1222 COVID-19 vaccine. General study results and limits: Donors were largely white British and mainly female; clonal diversity was possibly underestimated.

The method was immunoSEQ multiplex PCR; TCRdb's version includes in-frame clones alone and lacks a portion of them. The sample has 95,000 or so clones, approximately 89% seen once. The CDR3 has 17 residues. Per the germline V gene, CDR1 is SNHLY and CDR2 is FYNNEI. Trimming took off 2 bases at V and 2 bases at J, with 16 bases between the two ends. Notes on this clone: What it binds is unknown.

The receptor was isolated from an adult who received the AZD1222 COVID-19 vaccine. This rearrangement joins TRBV2 to TRBJ2-4; D possibly uses TRBD1 or TRBD2 (5 bases each). The material sequenced was peripheral blood, taken 28 days after the second AZD1222 dose. The CDR3 is CASSEKGRAGPKNIQYF. As DNA, the CDR3 is TGTGCCAGCAGTGAAAAAGGCAGGGCGGGTCCCAAAAACATTCAGTACTTC.